This T cell receptor beta chain was sequenced during a study of response to subunit inactivated influenza vaccine. The V gene's germline CDR1 is SGHTA and CDR2 FQGNSA. The CDR3 length is 16 residues. Trimming at V came to 5 bases and at J to 10 bases, leaving 13 bases not matched to a gene. One entry per CDR3 protein results from TCRdb running MiXCR on the RT-PCR reads. The sample lists about 540,000 distinct CDR3 sequences, around a quarter occurring once. In addition, the sample was reused for a study of T cells expressing NK-cell markers. That source reports: TCR beta libraries carry UMIs added by 5'RACE template switching.

The sample was CD4+ T cells sorted from PBMCs, taken 12 days after vaccination. The chain employs TRBV7-2 and TRBJ2-3, with 12 positions matching TRBD1. The sequence came from a man aged 50-59 years who received an inactivated influenza vaccine. CDR3 in amino acids: CASSPSGTGGTAAQYF. The CDR3, as DNA: TGTGCCAGCAGCCCATCCGGGACAGGGGGCACGGCTGCGCAGTATTTT.